This T cell receptor beta chain was recovered during a study of cytomegalovirus exposure and HLA in healthy donors. The study ran its PCR with 60 Vbeta and 13 Jbeta primers. The data were produced by immunoSEQ multiplex PCR, yet TCRdb's version contains in-frame clones alone and is incomplete. The sample holds about 160,000 clones; under 80% are singletons and the top ten take over 2%. The sequenced sample was PBMCs. The origin of this receptor is a female donor in good health and CMV-seronegative.

The CDR3 DNA is TGTGCCAGCAGCCGAAGAGGGGGAGGCACAGATACGCAGTATTTT. Translation: CASSRRGGGTDTQYF. The chain recombines TRBV14 with TRBJ2-3, with a tentative D call TRBD1 (6 bases). With 4 bases removed from V and 1 base from J, the gap between germline ends came to 12 bases. The CDR3 totals 15 residues. Per germline, CDR1 SGHDN and CDR2 FVKESK.